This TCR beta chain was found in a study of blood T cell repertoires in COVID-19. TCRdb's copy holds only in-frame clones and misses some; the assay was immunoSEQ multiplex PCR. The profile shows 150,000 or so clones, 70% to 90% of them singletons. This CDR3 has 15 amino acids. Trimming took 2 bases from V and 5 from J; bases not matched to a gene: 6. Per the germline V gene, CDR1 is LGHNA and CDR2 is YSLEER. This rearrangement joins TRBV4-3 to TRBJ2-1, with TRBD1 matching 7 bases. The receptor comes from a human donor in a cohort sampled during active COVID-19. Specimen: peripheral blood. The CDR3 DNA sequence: TGCGCCAGCAGCCAACGGACAGGAAGGGACAATGAGCAGTTCTTC. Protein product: CASSQRTGRDNEQFF.